Below, 2 T cell receptor beta chains from the same sample are listed, as sequenced in a study of T cell responses to AZD1222 COVID-19 vaccine. Here immunoSEQ multiplex PCR was the method, and the copy in TCRdb shows in-frame clones only, minus some. The data hold 120,000 to 150,000 clones, with around 84% observed a single time. The specimen was peripheral blood, collected 28 days after the second AZD1222 dose. These receptor sequences come from an adult who received the AZD1222 COVID-19 vaccine.

The rearrangement joins TRBV6-5 to TRBJ1-2; 10 positions match TRBD1. V shed 2 bases, J shed 4 bases, and the junction held 1 base outside the gene matches. The CDR3 length is 14 residues. Germline CDR1 MNHEY, CDR2 SVGAGI. The DNA of the CDR3 is TGTGCCAGCAGTTACGGGACAGGGGTCTATGGCTACACCTTC. Its protein product is CASSYGTGVYGYTF.

The chain links TRBV19 to TRBJ2-7; TRBD1 is a possible D gene (6 bases). V was clipped by 5 bases and J by 2 bases, with 10 bases between them. This CDR3 has 13 amino acids. Germline V gene lookup returns CDR1 LNHDA and CDR2 SQIVND (reference sequence). The CDR3 loop reads CASSARQAYEQYF. Written as DNA, the CDR3 is TGTGCCAGTAGTGCCCGACAGGCCTACGAGCAGTACTTC.